The 30 T cell receptor beta chains reported below all come from one sample, sequenced in a study of human T cells and chemical hapten exposure. Documented time point: patch test 2, 6 weeks after DPC sensitization. This sample's treatment: therapeutic diphenylcyclopropenone sensitization with weekly scalp DPC. MiXCR was run by TCRdb on the RACE reads, yielding one entry per CDR3 protein. The table lists 110,000 or so distinct CDR3 sequences, roughly a tenth of them singletons. This specimen was whole blood, taken in connection with sensitization to the hapten diphenylcyclopropenone (DPC). The receptors here all came from a middle-aged woman with alopecia areata. Some clones in this sample may be carry-over from other donors' samples.

The CDR3 here is CASSTVGNEQFF. CDR3 DNA sequence: TGTGCCAGCAGCACAGTCGGCAATGAGCAGTTCTTC. The chain combines TRBV28 with TRBJ2-1; no clear D gene. This CDR3 is built from 12 residues. Germline CDR1 reads MDHEN; CDR2 reads SYDVKM. V lost 6 bases and J 6 bases, leaving 9 bases between the germline ends.

The sample holds a few counts of this clonotype. This sequence joins TRBV2 and TRBJ1-1, with D perhaps matching TRBD1 (6 bases). The CDR3 runs 12 residues. The V end was cut by 4 bases, the J end by 7 bases, with 10 bases between. Germline V gives CDR1 SNHLY, CDR2 FYNNEI. The CDR3 bases are TGTGCCAGCAGTGTTACAGGGCTTGAAGCTTTCTTT. This encodes CASSVTGLEAFF.

This clonotype is medium-sized (0.01 to 0.1%). The rearrangement links TRBV29-1 to TRBJ2-1; D is unclear. Germline values: CDR1 SQVTM, CDR2 ANQGSEA. This CDR3 has 12 amino acids. V lost 4 bases and J 0 bases, leaving 4 bases between the germline ends. The CDR3 coding sequence is TGCAGCGTTGGAAACTCCTACAATGAGCAGTTCTTC. It translates to CSVGNSYNEQFF.

The chain joins TRBV6-2 or TRBV6-3 to TRBJ2-6; TRBD1 agrees at 8 bases. The CDR3 extends over 16 amino acids. Per germline, CDR1 MNHEY and CDR2 SVGEGT. Trimming removed 7 bases from V and 4 bases from J; junction bases left unmatched: 9. The CDR3 DNA sequence: TGTGCCAGCACCGGACAGGGTTCGTTGGGGGCCAACGTCCTGACTTTC. Amino acids: CASTGQGSLGANVLTF.

This clonotype was counted at least ten times. The chain uses TRBV3-1 and TRBJ1-1, with D perhaps TRBD1 (5 bases). The CDR3 is 13 residues long. Germline-derived CDR1 and CDR2 are LGHDT and YNNKEL (reference sequence). Trimming removed 8 bases from V and 2 bases from J, with 12 bases in between. The CDR3 DNA is TGTGCCAGCGGTCCTACAGGAAACACTGAAGCTTTCTTT. It translates to CASGPTGNTEAFF.

This clonotype occurred a few times. The chain employs TRBV12-3 or TRBV12-4 and TRBJ1-2; a possible D gene is TRBD1 (5 bases). With 8 bases removed from V and 7 bases from J, the gap between germline ends came to 17 bases. This CDR3 spans 13 amino acids. CDR3 sequence (DNA): TGTGCCAGCTCCATAGCAGGGACGGGTGGCTACACCTTC. Amino acids: CASSIAGTGGYTF.

In its sample, this clonotype was seen many times. The chain employs TRBV12-3 or TRBV12-4 and TRBJ2-7; possible D gene TRBD2, 6 bases. This CDR3 comprises 16 residues. Trimming shortened V by 2 bases and J by 1 base, and 15 bases separated the two germline ends. CDR3 sequence reads: CASSLSGGTSSYEQYF. The CDR3, as DNA: TGTGCCAGCAGTTTATCTGGAGGGACGTCTTCCTACGAGCAGTACTTC.

This clonotype has just a few counts. V usage is TRBV7-9 and J usage is TRBJ1-6; TRBD1 agrees at 8 bases. The CDR3 loop spans 15 amino acids. V was clipped by 5 bases and J by 6 bases; unmatched bases: 6. The germline gives CDR1 SEHNR, CDR2 FQNEAQ (reference sequence). CDR3 residues: CASSNGQGRNSPLHF. The DNA for the CDR3 is TGTGCCAGCAGCAACGGACAGGGACGTAATTCACCCCTCCACTTT.

This clonotype was seen many times. The chain carries TRBV11-2 and TRBJ2-7, with D perhaps given as TRBD1 or TRBD2 (5 bases each). The CDR3 consists of 16 residues. Germline-derived CDR1 and CDR2 are SGHAT and FQNNGV. V lost 5 bases and J lost 0, with 17 bases in between. DNA for the CDR3: TGTGCCAGCAGCCGGGGTCCCGGGGACGACTCCTACGAGCAGTACTTC. This gives the protein CASSRGPGDDSYEQYF. The full variable domain, completed using reference TRBV11-2 and TRBJ2-7, is EAGVAQSPRYKIIEKRQSVAFWCNPISGHATLYWYQQILGQGPKLLIQFQNNGVVDDSQLPKDRFSAERLKGVDSTLKIQPAKLEDSAVYLCASSRGPGDDSYEQYFGPGTRLTVT.

This clonotype appeared many times. The genes are TRBV9 and TRBJ2-7; D possibly corresponds to TRBD2 (7 bases). The CDR3 extends over 15 amino acids. CDR1 and CDR2 (germline): SGDLS, YYNGEE. V lost 4 bases and J 7 bases, leaving 21 bases between the germline ends. The CDR3, as DNA: TGTGCCAGCAGCCCTGCGGGCGGGGGCCGAAGGGAGCAGTACTTC. This sequence encodes CASSPAGGGRREQYF.

The chain uses TRBV12-3 or TRBV12-4 and TRBJ2-3; D perhaps matches TRBD1 (6 bases). CDR3 length: 20 amino acids. Trimming left V 6 bases short and J 0 bases short, with 28 bases between. The CDR3 nucleotides read TGTGCCAGCAGCTCCACAGGGAACCAAGGTCTTTATCCTAGCACAGATACGCAGTATTTT. As protein: CASSSTGNQGLYPSTDTQYF.

The chain couples TRBV6-2 or TRBV6-3 to TRBJ1-6; D ambiguous. V lost 0 bases to trimming and J lost 3 bases, with 9 bases between them. Germline-derived CDR1 and CDR2 are MNHEY and SVGEGT. There are 16 residues in the CDR3. The CDR3 DNA reads TGTGCCAGCAGTTACTCGAGGACCGACTATAATTCACCCCTCCACTTT. Its protein is CASSYSRTDYNSPLHF.

The table lists this clonotype with many counts. J is TRBJ1-4 and V is TRBV2, with D maybe TRBD1 (6 bases). The germline V and J ends were trimmed by 4 bases and 12 bases, with 9 bases remaining between them. There are 11 residues in the CDR3. From germline, CDR1 is SNHLY and CDR2 FYNNEI. CDR3 coding DNA: TGTGCCAGCAGTGCCTACAGGGAACTGTTTTTT. Protein sequence: CASSAYRELFF.

This clonotype was recorded at least ten times. This sequence joins TRBV5-1 and TRBJ2-1, with 12 positions matching TRBD1. With 4 bases clipped from V and 9 bases from J, the junction kept 11 bases outside the gene matches. The CDR3 consists of 16 residues. CDR1 and CDR2 from the germline V gene are SGHRS and YFSETQ. The CDR3 DNA sequence: TGCGCCAGCAGCCCCTACGGGGACAGGGGGCTTAGTGAGCAGTTCTTC. This translates into CASSPYGDRGLSEQFF.

This clonotype occurred many times. The gene calls are TRBV10-3 and TRBJ1-2; tentative D call: TRBD1 (5 bases). Trimming removed 11 bases at V and 6 bases at J, with 28 bases between. The CDR3 sequence is 16 residues long. Germline V gene sequence: CDR1 ENHRY, CDR2 SYGVKD. This CDR3 reads CAVDMNLGGTQNGYTF. For the CDR3, the DNA is TGTGCCGTAGACATGAATTTGGGGGGAACTCAGAATGGCTACACCTTC.

The table lists this clonotype with a few counts. V and J are TRBV2 and TRBJ2-1; D is ambiguous. Germline V gene sequence: CDR1 SNHLY, CDR2 FYNNEI. The CDR3 is 15 residues long. The V end lost 1 base, the J end lost 0 bases, and 7 bases lay between the germline ends. The chain's CDR3 is CASSEGSSSYNEQFF. As DNA, the CDR3 is TGTGCCAGCAGTGAAGGGTCGAGCTCCTACAATGAGCAGTTCTTC.

The chain combines TRBV3-1 with TRBJ2-6; D remains unclear. Trimming left V 0 bases short and J 0 bases short, with 6 bases between. The germline gives CDR1 LGHDT, CDR2 YNNKEL (reference sequence). The CDR3 totals 16 residues. CDR3 DNA: TGTGCCAGCAGCCAAGATCCGGGCTCTGGGGCCAACGTCCTGACTTTC. Amino acids: CASSQDPGSGANVLTF.

This clonotype was recorded at least ten times. This rearrangement joins TRBV7-6 to TRBJ2-1; 10 bases fit TRBD2. The V segment lost 5 bases and the J segment 0 bases; nucleotides outside the gene matches: 4. Germline V lookup: CDR1 SGHVS, CDR2 FNYEAQ. The CDR3 has 16 residues. CDR3 coding DNA: TGTGCCAGCAGCCCGCGGACTAGCGGCTCCTACAATGAGCAGTTCTTC. Protein product: CASSPRTSGSYNEQFF. The full variable domain, its missing parts supplied by reference TRBV7-6 and TRBJ2-1, is GAGVSQSPRYKVTKRGQDVALRCDPISGHVSLYWYRQALGQGPEFLTYFNYEAQQDKSGLPNDRFSAERPEGSISTLTIQRTEQRDSAMYRCASSPRTSGSYNEQFFGPGTRLTVL.

The chain recombines TRBV25-1 with TRBJ2-3; D may be TRBD1 (5 bases). CDR3 size: 15 residues. The germline V and J ends were trimmed by 4 bases and 6 bases, with 17 bases remaining between them. Germline CDR1 and CDR2: MGHDK and SYGVNS. The CDR3 loop is CASSADTQTYDTQYF. Written as DNA, the CDR3 is TGTGCCAGCAGTGCGGACACCCAAACTTATGATACGCAGTATTTT. The whole variable domain, filled in from reference TRBV25-1 and TRBJ2-3, reads EADIYQTPRYLVIGTGKKITLECSQTMGHDKMYWYQQDPGMELHLIHYSYGVNSTEKGDLSSESTVSRIRTEHFPLTLESARPSHTSQYLCASSADTQTYDTQYFGPGTRLTVL.

On this clonotype: The conserved final phenylalanine or tryptophan is absent from the CDR3, which likely points to a read error. The DNA is omitted, as the CDR3 cannot be located on it reliably, and the CDR3 follows TCRdb's listing. J is TRBJ1-2 and V is TRBV7-9; the table calls TRBD1, which could not be checked here. Germline values: CDR1 SEHNR, CDR2 FQNEAQ (reference sequence). The CDR3 extends over 13 residues, inclusive of both ends. The CDR3: CASSLSPDTGWTE.

V usage is TRBV28 and J usage is TRBJ2-7; D is ambiguous. The germline gives CDR1 MDHEN, CDR2 SYDVKM. This CDR3 is 12 amino acids long. Trimming pared 5 bases from V and 0 bases from J, leaving 5 bases between. CDR3 protein: CASSTNSYEQYF. Here the CDR3 DNA reads TGTGCCAGCAGTACAAACTCCTACGAGCAGTACTTC.

This clonotype showed up just a few times. J is TRBJ2-6 and V is TRBV18, with D unresolved. CDR1 KGHSH and CDR2 LQKENI come from the germline V gene. The CDR3 length is 12 residues. Trimming removed 3 bases at V and 12 bases at J, with 9 bases between. The CDR3 here is CASSPTDSVLTF. CDR3 DNA sequence: TGTGCCAGCTCACCTACAGACTCCGTCCTGACTTTC.

This clonotype was picked up many times. This chain connects TRBV3-1 to TRBJ2-5; TRBD2 matches at 9 bases. With 8 bases clipped from V and 5 bases from J, the junction kept 12 bases outside the gene matches. This CDR3 has 15 residues. Germline V gene data show CDR1 as LGHDT and CDR2 as YNNKEL (reference sequence). This CDR3 is CASGRVAGVRETQYF. CDR3 nucleotide sequence: TGTGCCAGCGGGCGTGTAGCGGGGGTTCGGGAGACCCAGTACTTC.

This clonotype was recorded at least ten times. This rearrangement joins TRBV7-2 to TRBJ2-1; D is possibly TRBD2 (6 bases). Germline V gene lookup returns CDR1 SGHTA and CDR2 FQGNSA. The CDR3 length is 16 residues. The V end was cut by 5 bases, the J end by 3 bases, with 17 bases between. As DNA, the CDR3 is TGTGCCAGCAGCCCATCCCGGGACTTTAGCTACAATGAGCAGTTCTTC. It codes for CASSPSRDFSYNEQFF.

This clonotype was seen more than once but under ten times. The CDR3 DNA follows: TGTGCCAGCAGTTCAGGACAGGGGGCGCAGAACTATGGCTACACCTTC. Residues: CASSSGQGAQNYGYTF. The chain joins TRBV6-6 to TRBJ1-2; TRBD1 matches 11 bases. The V gene end was trimmed by 4 bases and the J gene end by 2 bases; junction bases not matched to a gene: 6. The CDR3 spans 16 residues. The germline CDR1 and CDR2 sequences are MNHNY and SVGAGI (reference sequence).

This clonotype was detected ten times or more. CDR3 region: CASSQDWGALGYTF. In DNA, the CDR3 is TGTGCCAGCAGCCAAGATTGGGGGGCGCTTGGCTACACCTTC. The rearrangement links TRBV7-9 to TRBJ1-2, with D tentatively TRBD1 (6 bases). CDR1 and CDR2 (germline): SEHNR, FQNEAQ (reference sequence). V was cut by 5 bases and J by 7 bases, with 17 bases left in between. This CDR3 has 14 amino acids. Using reference TRBV7-9 and TRBJ1-2 for the parts outside the CDR3, the full variable domain is DTGVSQNPRHKITKRGQNVTFRCDPISEHNRLYWYRQTLGQGPEFLTYFQNEAQLEKSRLLSDRFSAERPKGSFSTLEIQRTEQGDSAMYLCASSQDWGALGYTFGSGTRLTVV.

This clonotype was seen repeatedly, ten times or more. CDR3 sequence (DNA): TGCGCCAGCAGCCAAGCGACAGGCGGATCGAGTAATTCACCCCTCCACTTT. It is translated as CASSQATGGSSNSPLHF. The chain links TRBV4-3 to TRBJ1-6, with TRBD1 as a possible D gene (6 bases). The CDR3 contains 17 residues. Germline loops: CDR1 LGHNA, CDR2 YSLEER. V was clipped by 1 base and J by 6 bases, with 16 bases between them.

The V and J genes are TRBV6-5 and TRBJ2-3; D remains unclear. The V end was cut by 2 bases, the J end by 0 bases, with 15 bases between. This CDR3 has 17 residues. Germline CDR1 is MNHEY and CDR2 is SVGAGI. CDR3 coding DNA: TGTGCCAGCAGTTACCCGGACGGTGCCTCTAGCACAGATACGCAGTATTTT. The encoded protein is CASSYPDGASSTDTQYF.

The chain employs TRBV18 and TRBJ1-1; a possible D gene is TRBD1 (5 bases). CDR1 KGHSH and CDR2 LQKENI come from the germline V gene. This CDR3 is built from 13 residues. V gave up 4 bases and J gave up 1 base, with 7 bases separating them. CDR3 nucleotides: TGTGCCAGCTCACAGGGGCAGAACACTGAAGCTTTCTTT. It yields the protein CASSQGQNTEAFF.

The V gene is TRBV12-3 or TRBV12-4, the J gene TRBJ2-2, with D tentatively TRBD1 or TRBD2 (5 bases each). With 7 bases removed from V and 6 bases from J, the gap between germline ends came to 18 bases. The CDR3 consists of 15 residues. The CDR3 sequence: CASTGTASGPGELFF. The CDR3 region has the DNA TGTGCCAGCACCGGGACCGCAAGTGGTCCCGGGGAGCTGTTTTTT.